A single sample gave rise to the 9 T cell receptor beta chains below, sequenced in a study of spatial heterogeneity in lung cancer. Sample time point: sample taken at primary tumor resection. Unsorted tumor, nontumor lung tissue or cryopreserved PBMC supplied the whole RNA. TCRdb reprocessed the 5' RACE reads via MiXCR and lists one record per CDR3 protein. The repertoire holds 4,000 to 5,000 distinct CDR3 sequences, with over 15% as singletons. Here the sequenced sample was PBMCs, taken at surgery. The origin of the receptors is a male donor with early-stage non-small cell lung cancer.

This clonotype was observed many times. The rearrangement links TRBV4-2 to TRBJ1-1; D is unresolved. V lost 0 bases and J 3 bases, leaving 8 bases between the germline ends. Germline V lookup: CDR1 LGHNA, CDR2 YNFKEQ. CDR3 length: 14 residues. This chain's CDR3 is CASSQEARDTEAFF. DNA of the CDR3: TGTGCCAGCAGCCAAGAGGCCCGGGACACTGAAGCTTTCTTT.

This clonotype was seen at least ten times. The V and J genes are TRBV4-1 and TRBJ2-1; 7 bases fit TRBD2. This CDR3 contains 15 residues. After removal of 1 base from V and 5 bases from J, the junction contained 5 bases not matched to a gene. CDR1 is MGHRA, CDR2 YSYEKL, per germline. CDR3 in amino acids: CASSQVVGGDNEQFF. DNA for the CDR3: TGCGCCAGCAGCCAAGTTGTGGGGGGGGACAATGAGCAGTTCTTC.

This clonotype ranks as medium-sized (0.01 to 0.1%). The gene calls are TRBV2 and TRBJ2-1, with 8 nucleotides matching TRBD1. Losses at the gene ends were 9 bases for V and 4 bases for J; bases not matched to a gene: 8. This CDR3 contains 14 residues. Germline V gives CDR1 SNHLY, CDR2 FYNNEI. CDR3 residues: CARGADRAYNEQFF. The CDR3 DNA follows: TGTGCCAGGGGTGCGGACAGGGCGTACAATGAGCAGTTCTTC.

This clonotype rates as medium-sized. V is TRBV29-1 and J is TRBJ2-1; 11 bases align to TRBD2. The junction had 4 bases not matched to a gene; V was cut back by 3 bases and J by 15 bases. Germline V gene data show CDR1 as SQVTM and CDR2 as ANQGSEA. The CDR3 has 11 residues. In DNA form, the CDR3 reads TGCAGCGTTGATACTAGCGGGGGAGTGTTCTTC. As protein: CSVDTSGGVFF.

By proportion, this clonotype is medium-sized (0.01 to 0.1%). The J gene is TRBJ1-6, the V gene TRBV29-1; D remains unclear. Germline values: CDR1 SQVTM, CDR2 ANQGSEA. The CDR3 length is 13 residues. Between the trimmed V and J ends, which lost 5 bases and 9 bases, there was a span of 14 bases. The CDR3 sequence: CSVRRGLGSPLHF. The CDR3 DNA reads as TGCAGCGTTCGACGTGGGTTGGGTTCACCCCTCCACTTT. Full variable domain (remainder filled in from reference TRBV29-1 and TRBJ1-6): SAVISQKPSRDICQRGTSLTIQCQVDSQVTMMFWYRQQPGQSLTLIATANQGSEATYESGFVIDKFPISRPNLTFSTLTVSNMSPEDSSIYLCSVRRGLGSPLHFGNGTRLTVT.

This clonotype qualifies as medium-sized. The chain employs TRBV7-2 and TRBJ2-7; TRBD1 or TRBD2 may be the D gene (5 bases each). V was pared by 1 base and J by 3 bases, with 22 bases between. CDR1 is SGHTA, CDR2 FQGNSA, per germline. The CDR3 contains 18 residues. CDR3 in DNA: TGTGCCAGCAGCTTAGGGGTTGGGCTGGGGGTCAAAGACTACGAGCAGTACTTC. Translation gives CASSLGVGLGVKDYEQYF.

This sequence joins TRBV7-9 and TRBJ2-5; 8 bases line up with TRBD2. The CDR3 runs 16 residues. The V gene end was trimmed by 5 bases and the J gene end by 0 bases; junction bases not matched to a gene: 8. Germline values: CDR1 SEHNR, CDR2 FQNEAQ (reference sequence). CDR3 sequence: CASSQESGGYQETQYF. CDR3 nucleotide sequence: TGTGCCAGCAGCCAAGAGTCGGGGGGGTACCAAGAGACCCAGTACTTC.

The rearrangement links TRBV5-1 to TRBJ2-3; D tentatively reads TRBD1 or TRBD2 (5 bases each). The germline gives CDR1 SGHRS, CDR2 YFSETQ. With 0 bases removed from V and 3 bases from J, the gap between germline ends came to 11 bases. CDR3 length equals 15 residues. The CDR3 reads CASSLERGETDTQYF. DNA for the CDR3: TGCGCCAGCAGCTTGGAGAGGGGAGAAACAGATACGCAGTATTTT.

The rearrangement uses TRBV6-5 and TRBJ1-1, with D maybe TRBD1 (5 bases). Germline V gene lookup returns CDR1 MNHEY and CDR2 SVGAGI. CDR3 size: 13 residues. The V end was cut by 6 bases, the J end by 1 base, with 9 bases between. In DNA form, the CDR3 reads TGTGCCAGCAGAAACACAGGGAACACTGAAGCTTTCTTT. Its translation: CASRNTGNTEAFF.